The T cell receptor beta chain described here comes from a study of shared clonotypes between healthy human individuals. V trimming: 3 bases; J trimming: 1 base; junction bases outside the gene matches: 6. The CDR3 spans 15 residues. In germline, CDR1 is SGHTA, CDR2 FQGNSA. Some clones are missing from TCRdb's copy, which holds only in-frame ones; the method was immunoSEQ multiplex PCR. This sample has just over 2,000,000 clones; 95% occur once, and the top ten carry under 0.15%. The receptor was isolated from a man in his late teens or twenties in good health. This sequence joins TRBV7-2 and TRBJ2-7; TRBD2 agrees at 7 bases. Input material: naive CD4+ T cells sorted from blood. Stated subset: CD45RA+ positively selected. CDR3 sequence reads: CASSFGGSGSYEQYF. The CDR3 region has the DNA TGTGCCAGCAGCTTTGGCGGGAGTGGGTCCTACGAGCAGTACTTC. Full variable domain (outside the CDR3, taken from reference TRBV7-2 and TRBJ2-7): GAGVSQSPSNKVTEKGKDVELRCDPISGHTALYWYRQSLGQGLEFLIYFQGNSAPDKSGLPSDRFSAERTGGSVSTLTIQRTQQEDSAVYLCASSFGGSGSYEQYFGPGTRLTVT.